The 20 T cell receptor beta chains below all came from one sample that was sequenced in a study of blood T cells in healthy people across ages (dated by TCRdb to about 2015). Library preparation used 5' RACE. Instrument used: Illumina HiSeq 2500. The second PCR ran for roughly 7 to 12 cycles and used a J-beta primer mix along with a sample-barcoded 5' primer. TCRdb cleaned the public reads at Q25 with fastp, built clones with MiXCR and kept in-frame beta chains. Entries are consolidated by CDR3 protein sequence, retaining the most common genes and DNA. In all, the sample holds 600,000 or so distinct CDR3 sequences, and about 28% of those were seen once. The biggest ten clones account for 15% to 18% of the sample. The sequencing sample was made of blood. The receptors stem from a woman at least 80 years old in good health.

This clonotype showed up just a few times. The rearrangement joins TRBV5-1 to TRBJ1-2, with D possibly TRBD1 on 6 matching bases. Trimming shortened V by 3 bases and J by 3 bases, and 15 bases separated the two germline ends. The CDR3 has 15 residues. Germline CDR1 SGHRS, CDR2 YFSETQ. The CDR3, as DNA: TGCGCCAGCAGCTGGGCCCCGGGGGGCGACTATGGCTACACCTTC. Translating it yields CASSWAPGGDYGYTF.

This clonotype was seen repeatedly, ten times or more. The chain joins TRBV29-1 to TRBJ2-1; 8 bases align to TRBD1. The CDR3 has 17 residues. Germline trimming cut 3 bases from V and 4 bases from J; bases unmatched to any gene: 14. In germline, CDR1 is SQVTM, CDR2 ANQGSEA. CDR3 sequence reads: CSVEKDRTGGPYNEQFF. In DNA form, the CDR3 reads TGCAGCGTTGAGAAGGACCGTACAGGGGGTCCTTACAATGAGCAGTTCTTC.

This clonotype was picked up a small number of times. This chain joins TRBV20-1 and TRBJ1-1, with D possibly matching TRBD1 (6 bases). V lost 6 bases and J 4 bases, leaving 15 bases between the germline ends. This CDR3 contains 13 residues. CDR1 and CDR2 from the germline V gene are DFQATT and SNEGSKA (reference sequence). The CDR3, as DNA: TGCAGTGCCAGGTACAGGGTGGGCACTGAAGCTTTCTTT. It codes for CSARYRVGTEAFF.

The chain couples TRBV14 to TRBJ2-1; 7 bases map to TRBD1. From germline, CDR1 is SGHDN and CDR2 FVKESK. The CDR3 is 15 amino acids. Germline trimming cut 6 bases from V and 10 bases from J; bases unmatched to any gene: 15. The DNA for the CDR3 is TGTGCCAGCAGTGTTACAGGGGCGCCCCGGGTCGAGCAGTTCTTC. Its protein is CASSVTGAPRVEQFF.

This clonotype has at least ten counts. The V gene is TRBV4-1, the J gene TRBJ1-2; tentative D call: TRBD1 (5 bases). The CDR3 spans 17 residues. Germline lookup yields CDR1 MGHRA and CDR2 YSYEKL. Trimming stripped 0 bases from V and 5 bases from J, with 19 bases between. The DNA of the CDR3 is TGCGCCAGCAGCCAAGATCTCACCTTCGGGACTGCATATGGCTACACCTTC. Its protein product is CASSQDLTFGTAYGYTF.

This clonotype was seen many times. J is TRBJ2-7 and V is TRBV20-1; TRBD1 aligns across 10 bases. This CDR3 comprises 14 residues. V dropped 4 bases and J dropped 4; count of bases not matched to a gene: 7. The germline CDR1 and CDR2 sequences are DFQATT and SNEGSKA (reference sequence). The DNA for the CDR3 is TGCAGTGCTAAGGGGGACAGGGGTAATTACGAGCAGTACTTC. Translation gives CSAKGDRGNYEQYF.

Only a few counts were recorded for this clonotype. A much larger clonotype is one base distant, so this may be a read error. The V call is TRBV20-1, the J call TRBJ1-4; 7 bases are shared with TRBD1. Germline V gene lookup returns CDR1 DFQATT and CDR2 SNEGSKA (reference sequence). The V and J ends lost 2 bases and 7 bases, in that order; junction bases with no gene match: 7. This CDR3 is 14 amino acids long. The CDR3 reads CSARPHRDSEKLFF. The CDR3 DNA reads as TGCAGTGCTAGACCCCACAGGGACAGTGAAAAACTGTTTTTT.

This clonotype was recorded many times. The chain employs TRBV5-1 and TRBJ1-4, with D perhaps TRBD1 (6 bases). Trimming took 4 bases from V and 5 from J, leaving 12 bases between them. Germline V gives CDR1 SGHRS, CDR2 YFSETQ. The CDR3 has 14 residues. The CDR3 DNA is TGCGCCAGCAGCCGTACAGGGAAGAATGAAAAACTGTTTTTT. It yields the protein CASSRTGKNEKLFF.

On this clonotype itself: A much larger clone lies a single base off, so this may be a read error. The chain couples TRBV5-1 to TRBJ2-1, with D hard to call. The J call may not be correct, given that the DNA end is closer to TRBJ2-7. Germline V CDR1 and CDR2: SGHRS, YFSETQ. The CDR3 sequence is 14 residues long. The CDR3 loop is CASSPQALHNEQYF. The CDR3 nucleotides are TGCGCCAGCAGCCCTCAAGCCCTCCACAATGAGCAGTACTTC.

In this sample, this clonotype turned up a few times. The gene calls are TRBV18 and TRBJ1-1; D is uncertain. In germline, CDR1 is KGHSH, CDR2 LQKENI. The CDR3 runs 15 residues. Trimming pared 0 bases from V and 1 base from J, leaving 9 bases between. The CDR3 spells CASSPPERRNTEAFF. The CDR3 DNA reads TGTGCCAGCTCACCACCGGAACGTCGGAACACTGAAGCTTTCTTT.

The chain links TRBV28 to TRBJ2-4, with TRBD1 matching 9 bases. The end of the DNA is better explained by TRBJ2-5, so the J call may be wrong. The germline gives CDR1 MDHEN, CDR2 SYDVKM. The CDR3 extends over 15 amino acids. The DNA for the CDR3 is TGTGCCAGCAGTGAAAAACCGGGACAGGGAGAGACCCAGTACTTC. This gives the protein CASSEKPGQGETQYF.

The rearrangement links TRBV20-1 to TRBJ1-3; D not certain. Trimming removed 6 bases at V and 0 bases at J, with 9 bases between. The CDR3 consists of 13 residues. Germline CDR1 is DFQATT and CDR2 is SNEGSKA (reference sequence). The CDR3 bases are TGCAGTGCCCAGGACGGCTCTGGAAACACCATATATTTT. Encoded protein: CSAQDGSGNTIYF.

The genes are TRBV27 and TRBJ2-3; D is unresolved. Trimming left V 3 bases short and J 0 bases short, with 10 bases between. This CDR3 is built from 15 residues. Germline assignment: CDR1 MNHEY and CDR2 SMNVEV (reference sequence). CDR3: CASSFVETSTDTQYF. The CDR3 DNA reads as TGTGCCAGCAGTTTTGTCGAGACTAGCACAGATACGCAGTATTTT.

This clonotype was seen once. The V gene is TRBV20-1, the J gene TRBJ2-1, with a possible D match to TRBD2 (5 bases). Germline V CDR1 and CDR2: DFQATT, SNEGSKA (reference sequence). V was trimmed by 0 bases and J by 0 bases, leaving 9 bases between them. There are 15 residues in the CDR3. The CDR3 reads CSARERESSYNEQFF. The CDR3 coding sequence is TGCAGTGCTAGAGAAAGGGAGAGCTCCTACAATGAGCAGTTCTTC.

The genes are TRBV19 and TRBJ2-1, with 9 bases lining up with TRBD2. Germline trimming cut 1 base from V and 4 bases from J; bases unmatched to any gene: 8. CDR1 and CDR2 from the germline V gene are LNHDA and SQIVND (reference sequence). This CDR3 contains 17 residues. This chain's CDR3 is CASSIGLRTSVYNEQFF. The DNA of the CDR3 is TGTGCCAGTAGTATAGGTCTGAGGACTAGCGTATACAATGAGCAGTTCTTC. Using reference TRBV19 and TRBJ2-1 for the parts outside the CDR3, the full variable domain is DGGITQSPKYLFRKEGQNVTLSCEQNLNHDAMYWYRQDPGQGLRLIYYSQIVNDFQKGDIAEGYSVSREKKESFPLTVTSAQKNPTAFYLCASSIGLRTSVYNEQFFGPGTRLTVL.

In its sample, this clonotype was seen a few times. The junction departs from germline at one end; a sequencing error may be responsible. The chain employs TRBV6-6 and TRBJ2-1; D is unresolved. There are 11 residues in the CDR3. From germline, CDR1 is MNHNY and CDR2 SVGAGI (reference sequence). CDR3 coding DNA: TGTGCCAGCAGCTACTCGGTAGCGCAGTTCTTC. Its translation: CASSYSVAQFF.

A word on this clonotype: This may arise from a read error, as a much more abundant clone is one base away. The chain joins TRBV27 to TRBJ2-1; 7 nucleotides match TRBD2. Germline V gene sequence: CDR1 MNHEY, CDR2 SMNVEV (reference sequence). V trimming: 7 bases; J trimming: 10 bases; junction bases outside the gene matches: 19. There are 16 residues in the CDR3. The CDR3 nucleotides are TGTGCCAGCACTCCGACCCCAGCGGGGTACCCTTACGAGCAGTTCTTC. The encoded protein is CASTPTPAGYPYEQFF.

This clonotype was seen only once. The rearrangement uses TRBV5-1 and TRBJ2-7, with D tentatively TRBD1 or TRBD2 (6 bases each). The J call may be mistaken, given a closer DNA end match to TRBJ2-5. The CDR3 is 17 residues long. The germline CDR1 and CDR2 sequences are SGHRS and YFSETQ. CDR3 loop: CASSPGVVADSQETQYF. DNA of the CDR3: TGCGCCAGCAGCCCTGGGGTAGTAGCGGACAGCCAAGAGACCCAGTACTTC.

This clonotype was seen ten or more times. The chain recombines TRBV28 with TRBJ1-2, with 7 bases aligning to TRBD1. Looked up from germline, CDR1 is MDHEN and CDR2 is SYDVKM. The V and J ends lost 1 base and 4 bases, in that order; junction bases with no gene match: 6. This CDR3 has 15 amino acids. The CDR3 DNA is TGTGCCAGCAGTTTATTGGCAGGGGGTTTCTATGGCTACACCTTC. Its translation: CASSLLAGGFYGYTF.

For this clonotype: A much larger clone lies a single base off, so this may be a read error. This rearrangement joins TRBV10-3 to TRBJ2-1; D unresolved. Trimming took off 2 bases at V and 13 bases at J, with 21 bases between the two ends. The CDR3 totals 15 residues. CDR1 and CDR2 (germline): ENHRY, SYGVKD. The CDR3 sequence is CAISEQITYQETQFF. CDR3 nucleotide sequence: TGTGCCATCAGTGAGCAGATTACATACCAAGAGACCCAGTTCTTC.